This record looks at one T cell receptor (beta chain) sequence and its context. The data derive from a study of cytomegalovirus exposure and HLA in healthy donors. 60 Vbeta and 13 Jbeta primers were used in PCR. TCRdb keeps only in-frame clones here, not all; method: immunoSEQ multiplex PCR. The sample has 130,000 or so clones, approximately 8.8% seen once; the top ten hold about 5.5%. The germline V gene encodes CDR1 SGHDT and CDR2 YYEEEE. Trimming removed 4 bases from V and 3 bases from J; junction bases left unmatched: 6. This CDR3 is built from 14 residues. The rearrangement links TRBV5-6 to TRBJ1-1; 7 nucleotides align to TRBD1. The specimen sequenced was PBMCs. This clonotype was obtained from a man in his forties in good health and CMV-seronegative. The CDR3 bases are TGTGCCAGCAGCCAAGTCAGGGGGGACACTGAAGCTTTCTTT. It translates to CASSQVRGDTEAFF.